This is a list of T cell receptor beta chains from one sample in a study of response to subunit inactivated influenza vaccine. A single record per CDR3 protein comes from TCRdb applying MiXCR to the RT-PCR reads. Found here are 300,000 to 350,000 distinct CDR3 sequences, less than 25% of them singletons; the top ten hold roughly a tenth. This sample comprised PBMCs from blood, obtained about 19 months after vaccination. These receptors all come from a man aged 50 to 69 who received an inactivated influenza vaccine. Both conserved end residues are part of each CDR3. D genes are given only for firm matches. Size is omitted from some rows. Given values are once, few, many or a class for expanded clones.

j_call: TRBJ2-7
d_call: .
clone_size: .
v_call: TRBV29-1
cdr3_aa: CSVAGAGYYEQYF
cdr3_nt: TGCAGCGTTGCTGGGGCAGGATACTACGAGCAGTACTTC

j_call: TRBJ2-2
d_call: TRBD2
clone_size: once
v_call: TRBV3-1
cdr3_aa: CASSPFLAGAGGELFF
cdr3_nt: TGTGCCAGCAGCCCTTTCCTAGCGGGAGCGGGCGGGGAGCTGTTTTTT

j_call: TRBJ1-3
d_call: .
clone_size: few
v_call: TRBV4-1
cdr3_aa: CASSQEASYSGNTIYF
cdr3_nt: TGCGCCAGCAGCCAAGAGGCCAGCTACTCTGGAAACACCATATATTTT

j_call: TRBJ2-7
d_call: TRBD1
clone_size: .
v_call: TRBV7-9
cdr3_aa: CASSIRDRAYEQYF
cdr3_nt: TGTGCCAGCAGCATCAGGGACAGGGCTTACGAGCAGTACTTC

j_call: TRBJ2-3
d_call: .
clone_size: .
v_call: TRBV19
cdr3_aa: CASSYTAGQDTQYF
cdr3_nt: TGTGCCAGTAGTTACACAGCGGGTCAAGATACGCAGTATTTT

j_call: TRBJ2-5
d_call: .
clone_size: .
v_call: TRBV9
cdr3_aa: CASSVEGRIQETQYF
cdr3_nt: TGTGCCAGCAGCGTAGAGGGACGGATCCAAGAGACCCAGTACTTC

j_call: TRBJ2-1
d_call: TRBD2
clone_size: .
v_call: TRBV12-3/TRBV12-4
cdr3_aa: CASSLPIRLAGNHNEQFF
cdr3_nt: TGTGCCAGCAGTCTCCCGATTCGACTAGCGGGGAACCACAATGAGCAGTTCTTC

j_call: TRBJ1-3
d_call: .
clone_size: few
v_call: TRBV3-1
cdr3_aa: CASSHLGAASGNTIYF
cdr3_nt: TGTGCCAGCAGCCACCTCGGGGCAGCCTCTGGAAACACCATATATTTT

j_call: TRBJ2-1
d_call: TRBD2
clone_size: few
v_call: TRBV11-1
cdr3_aa: CASSHLRLAGEGYNEQFF
cdr3_nt: TGTGCCAGCAGCCACCTCCGACTAGCGGGAGAGGGGTACAATGAGCAGTTCTTC

j_call: TRBJ1-5
d_call: .
clone_size: .
v_call: TRBV7-9
cdr3_aa: CASSLGFGGGNQPQHF
cdr3_nt: TGTGCCAGCAGCTTAGGTTTCGGGGGGGGCAATCAGCCCCAGCATTTT

j_call: TRBJ2-2
d_call: TRBD2
clone_size: few
v_call: TRBV2
cdr3_aa: CASMREGANTGELFF
cdr3_nt: TGTGCCAGTATGAGGGAGGGAGCGAACACCGGGGAGCTGTTTTTT

j_call: TRBJ2-3
d_call: .
clone_size: few
v_call: TRBV29-1
cdr3_aa: CSVEGPLSGDTQYF
cdr3_nt: TGCAGCGTTGAAGGTCCTCTCTCGGGAGATACGCAGTATTTT

j_call: TRBJ2-2
d_call: .
clone_size: .
v_call: TRBV3-1
cdr3_aa: CASSPVSGELFF
cdr3_nt: TGTGCCAGCAGCCCCGTCTCGGGGGAGCTGTTTTTT

j_call: TRBJ1-5
d_call: .
clone_size: .
v_call: TRBV5-5
cdr3_aa: CASSLDQGTQPQHF
cdr3_nt: TGTGCCAGCAGCTTGGATCAGGGAACTCAGCCCCAGCATTTT

j_call: TRBJ2-7
d_call: .
clone_size: few
v_call: TRBV29-1
cdr3_aa: CSVGPTPGEQYF
cdr3_nt: TGCAGCGTTGGCCCCACTCCGGGGGAGCAGTACTTC

j_call: TRBJ2-3
d_call: .
clone_size: .
v_call: TRBV5-4
cdr3_aa: CASSRWSRAADTQYF
cdr3_nt: TGTGCCAGCAGCAGATGGAGCCGGGCCGCAGATACGCAGTATTTT

j_call: TRBJ2-7
d_call: .
clone_size: .
v_call: TRBV20-1
cdr3_aa: CSARGFEGQRAYEQYF
cdr3_nt: TGCAGTGCTAGAGGGTTTGAAGGACAGAGAGCCTACGAGCAGTACTTC

j_call: TRBJ2-2
d_call: .
clone_size: many
v_call: TRBV5-1
cdr3_aa: CASSDGDNTGELFF
cdr3_nt: TGCGCCAGCAGCGACGGGGATAACACCGGGGAGCTGTTTTTT

j_call: TRBJ2-2
d_call: .
clone_size: .
v_call: TRBV7-3
cdr3_aa: CASSPGPTGELFF
cdr3_nt: TGTGCCAGCAGCCCCGGACCCACCGGGGAGCTGTTTTTT

j_call: TRBJ1-5
d_call: .
clone_size: many
v_call: TRBV12-3/TRBV12-4
cdr3_aa: CASSLEVPQPQHF
cdr3_nt: TGTGCCAGCAGTTTAGAAGTTCCCCAGCCCCAGCATTTT

j_call: TRBJ2-7
d_call: .
clone_size: .
v_call: TRBV30
cdr3_aa: CAWSVQGTKAYEQYF
cdr3_nt: TGTGCCTGGAGTGTACAGGGCACAAAGGCCTACGAGCAGTACTTC

j_call: TRBJ2-1
d_call: TRBD1
clone_size: .
v_call: TRBV5-1
cdr3_aa: CASSQGANSYNEQFF
cdr3_nt: TGCGCCAGCTCGCAGGGGGCGAACTCCTACAATGAGCAGTTCTTC

j_call: TRBJ1-5
d_call: .
clone_size: few
v_call: TRBV20-1
cdr3_aa: CSANRGATDQPQHF
cdr3_nt: TGCAGTGCCAACCGGGGGGCTACTGATCAGCCCCAGCATTTT

j_call: TRBJ2-3
d_call: TRBD2
clone_size: .
v_call: TRBV7-2
cdr3_aa: CASSRLAGAADTQYF
cdr3_nt: TGTGCCAGCAGCAGACTAGCGGGAGCAGCAGATACGCAGTATTTT

j_call: TRBJ2-7
d_call: .
clone_size: few
v_call: TRBV4-1
cdr3_aa: CASSQVEGAREQYF
cdr3_nt: TGCGCCAGCAGCCAAGTGGAGGGGGCCAGGGAGCAGTACTTC

j_call: TRBJ2-7
d_call: TRBD2
clone_size: few
v_call: TRBV12-3/TRBV12-4
cdr3_aa: CASTSGRGSYEQYF
cdr3_nt: TGTGCCAGCACCTCCGGGAGGGGCAGCTACGAGCAGTACTTC

j_call: TRBJ2-5
d_call: TRBD2
clone_size: few
v_call: TRBV5-1
cdr3_aa: CASSFSAGESETQYF
cdr3_nt: TGCGCCAGCAGCTTTTCAGCGGGAGAATCAGAGACCCAGTACTTC

j_call: TRBJ1-1
d_call: .
clone_size: .
v_call: TRBV12-3/TRBV12-4
cdr3_aa: CASSFGGMGTEAFF
cdr3_nt: TGTGCCAGCAGTTTCGGAGGCATGGGCACTGAAGCTTTCTTT

j_call: TRBJ1-1
d_call: .
clone_size: many
v_call: TRBV12-3/TRBV12-4
cdr3_aa: CASSHIQTEAFF
cdr3_nt: TGTGCCAGCAGTCATATACAGACTGAAGCTTTCTTT

j_call: TRBJ2-1
d_call: TRBD2
clone_size: .
v_call: TRBV27
cdr3_aa: CASSFGTSVYNEQFF
cdr3_nt: TGTGCCAGCAGTTTCGGGACTAGCGTGTACAATGAGCAGTTCTTC

j_call: TRBJ1-5
d_call: .
clone_size: few
v_call: TRBV7-2
cdr3_aa: CASSLALSNQPQHF
cdr3_nt: TGTGCCAGCAGCTTAGCCCTTAGCAATCAGCCCCAGCATTTT

j_call: TRBJ1-2
d_call: .
clone_size: .
v_call: TRBV5-1
cdr3_aa: CASRAQQGALLNYGYTF
cdr3_nt: TGCGCCAGCAGGGCCCAACAGGGCGCCTTACTTAACTATGGCTACACCTTC

j_call: TRBJ1-2
d_call: .
clone_size: .
v_call: TRBV5-6
cdr3_aa: CASNKQVNYGYTF
cdr3_nt: TGTGCCAGCAACAAACAGGTGAACTATGGCTACACCTTC

j_call: TRBJ2-7
d_call: .
clone_size: .
v_call: TRBV6-5
cdr3_aa: CASSSRWGQRVSYEQYF
cdr3_nt: TGTGCCAGCAGTTCTCGTTGGGGGCAGCGGGTCTCCTACGAGCAGTACTTC

j_call: TRBJ1-2
d_call: .
clone_size: .
v_call: TRBV12-3/TRBV12-4
cdr3_aa: CASSLKSQGGYTF
cdr3_nt: TGTGCCAGCAGTTTAAAGTCCCAGGGAGGCTACACCTTC

j_call: TRBJ1-2
d_call: .
clone_size: many
v_call: TRBV7-2
cdr3_aa: CASSLALRGTNYGYTF
cdr3_nt: TGTGCCAGCAGCTTAGCGCTTAGGGGGACAAACTATGGCTACACCTTC

j_call: TRBJ1-1
d_call: TRBD1
clone_size: many
v_call: TRBV20-1
cdr3_aa: CSAPTGAATEAFF
cdr3_nt: TGCAGTGCTCCGACAGGGGCGGCCACTGAAGCTTTCTTT

j_call: TRBJ2-5
d_call: .
clone_size: .
v_call: TRBV29-1
cdr3_aa: CSATSQETQYF
cdr3_nt: TGCAGCGCGACAAGTCAAGAGACCCAGTACTTC

j_call: TRBJ2-3
d_call: TRBD1
clone_size: once
v_call: TRBV20-1
cdr3_aa: CSAARQGFTDTQYF
cdr3_nt: TGCAGTGCTGCGAGACAGGGATTCACAGATACGCAGTATTTT

j_call: TRBJ2-1
d_call: TRBD1
clone_size: .
v_call: TRBV6-1
cdr3_aa: CASSEGTGGWDEQFF
cdr3_nt: TGTGCCAGCAGTGAAGGCACAGGGGGTTGGGATGAGCAGTTCTTC

j_call: TRBJ2-7
d_call: .
clone_size: .
v_call: TRBV4-3
cdr3_aa: CASSQEPPQGGGEQYF
cdr3_nt: TGCGCCAGCAGCCAAGAGCCCCCTCAGGGTGGAGGCGAGCAGTACTTC